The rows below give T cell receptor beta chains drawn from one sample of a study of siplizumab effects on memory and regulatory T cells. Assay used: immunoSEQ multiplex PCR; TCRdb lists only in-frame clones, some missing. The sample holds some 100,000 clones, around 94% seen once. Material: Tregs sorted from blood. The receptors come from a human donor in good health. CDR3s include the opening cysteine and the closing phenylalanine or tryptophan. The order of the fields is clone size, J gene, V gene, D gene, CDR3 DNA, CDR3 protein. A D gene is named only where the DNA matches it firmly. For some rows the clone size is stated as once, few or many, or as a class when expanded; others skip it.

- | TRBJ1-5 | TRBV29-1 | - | TGCAGCGCGGGTAACGGCAATCAGCCCCAGCATTTT | CSAGNGNQPQHF
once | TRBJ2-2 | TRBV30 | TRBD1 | TGTGCCTGGAGTCCAGGGGGCGGGGAGCTGTTTTTT | CAWSPGGGELFF
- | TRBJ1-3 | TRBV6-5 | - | TGTGCCAGCAGCCGTACACCGTCTGGAAACACCATATATTTT | CASSRTPSGNTIYF
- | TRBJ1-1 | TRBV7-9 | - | TGTGCCAGCAGCTTATATAAGGGAAACACTGAAGCTTTCTTT | CASSLYKGNTEAFF
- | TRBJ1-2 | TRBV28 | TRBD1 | TGTGCCAGCAGTTCAACCGGGACAGGGGGCGCAAAGGGTGGCTACACCTTC | CASSSTGTGGAKGGYTF
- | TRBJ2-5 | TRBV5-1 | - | TGCGCCAGCAGCTTGGAAATGAGACGAGGCAGGGGGACCCAGTACTTC | CASSLEMRRGRGTQYF
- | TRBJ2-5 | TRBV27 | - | TGTGCCAGCAGGGATCGTTTGGGGCTTGCCAAAGAGACCCAGTACTTC | CASRDRLGLAKETQYF
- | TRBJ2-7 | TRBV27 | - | TGTGCCAGCAGCCGGAACGGATTTTACGAGCAGTACTTC | CASSRNGFYEQYF
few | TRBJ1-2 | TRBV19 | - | TGTGCCAGTAGTACCCCCTTCGGGAGAAGGGGTGAAAACTATGGCTACACCTTC | CASSTPFGRRGENYGYTF
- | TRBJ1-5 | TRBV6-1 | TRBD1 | TGTGCCAGCAGACCGACAGGGCGGCAGCCCCAGCATTTT | CASRPTGRQPQHF
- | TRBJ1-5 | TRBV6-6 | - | TGTGCCAGCAGTTACCCAGGGGACAATCAGCCCCAGCATTTT | CASSYPGDNQPQHF
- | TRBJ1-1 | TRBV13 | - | TGTGCCAGCAGCTACCGGGGGGGACGGATGAACACTGAAGCTTTCTTT | CASSYRGGRMNTEAFF
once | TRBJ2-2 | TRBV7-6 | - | TGTGCCAGCAGCTCACAGGAAGCGAACACCGGGGAGCTGTTTTTT | CASSSQEANTGELFF
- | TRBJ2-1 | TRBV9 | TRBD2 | TGTGCCAGCAGCGCGGGACTAGCGGGAGTCTTTGAGCAGTTCTTC | CASSAGLAGVFEQFF
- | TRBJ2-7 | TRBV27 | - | TGTGCCAGCAGTCTGGCAGCGAGCTACGAGCAGTACTTC | CASSLAASYEQYF
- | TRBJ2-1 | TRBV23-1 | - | TGCGCCAGCAGTCAATCGCGGCCAGGAATTAATGAGCAGTTCTTC | CASSQSRPGINEQFF
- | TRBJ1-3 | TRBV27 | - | TGTGCCAGCAGTCCCCGCTTTTTGTTGTCTGGAAACACCATATATTTT | CASSPRFLLSGNTIYF
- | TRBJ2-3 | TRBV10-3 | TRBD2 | TGTGCCATCAGTAAATTAGCGGGAGATAGAGATACGCAGTATTTT | CAISKLAGDRDTQYF
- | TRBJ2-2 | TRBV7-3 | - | TGTGCCAGCAGCTTAGGGTCCGGGTCCGGGGAGCTGTTTTTT | CASSLGSGSGELFF
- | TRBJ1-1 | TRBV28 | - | TGTGCCAGCAGCCGACAGGTTGGACCTGAAGCTTTCTTT | CASSRQVGPEAFF
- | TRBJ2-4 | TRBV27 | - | TGTGCCAGCAGTTTTGTCCCAGACAAAGGCAAAAACATTCAGTACTTC | CASSFVPDKGKNIQYF
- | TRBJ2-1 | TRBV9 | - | TGTGCCAGCAGCGTCGCGGGTGGGCTAGGCTCGGGAGAGCAGTTCTTC | CASSVAGGLGSGEQFF
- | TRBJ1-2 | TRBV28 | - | TGTGCCAGCCGGGACACCAACTATGGCTACACCTTC | CASRDTNYGYTF
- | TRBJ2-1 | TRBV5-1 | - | TGCGCCAGCAGCTTGGGTGGTCAAGGTGGCAATGAGCAGTTCTTC | CASSLGGQGGNEQFF
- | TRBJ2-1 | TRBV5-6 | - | TGTGCCAGCATCCCATTAGGTCAAGGTTCCTACAATGAGCAGTTCTTC | CASIPLGQGSYNEQFF
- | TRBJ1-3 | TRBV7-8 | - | TGTGCCAGCAGCTTAGGGGTCGAGGGAACTGGAAACACCATATATTTT | CASSLGVEGTGNTIYF
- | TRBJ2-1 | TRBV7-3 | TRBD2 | TGTGCCAGCAGCCCACTGGGAGGGTCCTACAATGAGCAGTTCTTC | CASSPLGGSYNEQFF
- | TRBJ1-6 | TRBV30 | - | TGTGCCTGGAGTGTAATTAGGTTGAAGACACCCCTCCACTTT | CAWSVIRLKTPLHF
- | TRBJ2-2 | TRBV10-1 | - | TGCGCCAGCAGTGAGTTTAAGGGCGGGAACACCGGGGAGCTGTTTTTT | CASSEFKGGNTGELFF
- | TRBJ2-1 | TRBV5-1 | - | TGCGCCAGCAGCTTGCGGGAGAGGAATGAGCAGTTCTTC | CASSLRERNEQFF
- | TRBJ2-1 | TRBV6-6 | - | TGTGCCAGCAGGGATTCGACTGGAAGCTCCTACAATGAGCAGTTCTTC | CASRDSTGSSYNEQFF
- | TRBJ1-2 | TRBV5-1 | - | TGCGCCAGCAGCTTGGGAGGCTATGGCTACACCTTC | CASSLGGYGYTF
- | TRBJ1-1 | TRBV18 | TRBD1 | TGTGCCAGCTCACAGTCAACAGGGGGCACTGAAGCTTTCTTT | CASSQSTGGTEAFF
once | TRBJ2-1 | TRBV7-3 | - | TGTGCCAGCAGCTTATTTGGGACGATAACAGATGAGCAGTTCTTC | CASSLFGTITDEQFF
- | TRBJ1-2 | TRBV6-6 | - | TGTGCCAGCACCATCGATGGGGGCGCCGTCTATGGCTACACCTTC | CASTIDGGAVYGYTF
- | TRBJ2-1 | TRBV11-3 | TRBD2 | TGTGCCAGCAGCCCAGGGACTAGCGGGATCGATGAGCAGTTCTTC | CASSPGTSGIDEQFF
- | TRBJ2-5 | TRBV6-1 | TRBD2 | TGTGCCAGCAGTGTATTAGCGGGAGGGCCAGGCGAGACCCAGTACTTC | CASSVLAGGPGETQYF
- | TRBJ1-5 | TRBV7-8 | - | TGTGCCAGCAGCTTATTTAATCAGCCCCAGCATTTT | CASSLFNQPQHF
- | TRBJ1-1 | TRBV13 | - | TGTGCCAGCAGTATTGGCGGGGTGAACACTGAAGCTTTCTTT | CASSIGGVNTEAFF
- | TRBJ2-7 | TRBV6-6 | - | TGTGCCAGCAGTTACTCGCCGGACTACTACGAGCAGTACTTC | CASSYSPDYYEQYF
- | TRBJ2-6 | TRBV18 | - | TGTGCCAGCTCACTTATTTTCGGGGCCAACGTCCTGACTTTC | CASSLIFGANVLTF
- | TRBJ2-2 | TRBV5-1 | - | TGCGCCAGCAGCCCGTCGGCAGGGGCGAACACCGGGGAGCTGTTTTTT | CASSPSAGANTGELFF
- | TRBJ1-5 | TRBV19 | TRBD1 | TGTGCCAGTAGTATACCTTCACAGGGGGCCTTAGGATATAGCAATCAGCCCCAGCATTTT | CASSIPSQGALGYSNQPQHF
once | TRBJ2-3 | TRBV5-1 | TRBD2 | TGCGCCAGCGCGGCAGGGACTAGCGGTCCAGATACGCAGTATTTT | CASAAGTSGPDTQYF
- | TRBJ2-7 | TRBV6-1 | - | TGTGCCAGCAGTGAACCCTCCGCAAAGGACCCCTACGAGCAGTACTTC | CASSEPSAKDPYEQYF
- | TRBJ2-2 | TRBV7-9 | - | TGTGCCAGCAGCTTAGGGTTTTCGAACACCGGGGAGCTGTTTTTT | CASSLGFSNTGELFF
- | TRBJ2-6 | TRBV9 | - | TGTGCCAGCAGCGTTGGGCAGCGGGCTGGGGCCAACGTCCTGACTTTC | CASSVGQRAGANVLTF
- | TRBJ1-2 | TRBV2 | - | TGTGCCATCAGCCCAGGGAACTATGGCTACACCTTC | CAISPGNYGYTF
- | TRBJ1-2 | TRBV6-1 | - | TGTGCCAGCATTAGACAGTCGGGCTACACCTTC | CASIRQSGYTF
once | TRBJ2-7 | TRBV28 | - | TGTGCCAGCAGTTTAATGCAGACCATCCTCTCCTACGAGCAGTACTTC | CASSLMQTILSYEQYF
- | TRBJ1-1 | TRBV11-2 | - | TGTGCCAGCAGTTCTCGGACAGTTGAAGCTTTCTTT | CASSSRTVEAFF
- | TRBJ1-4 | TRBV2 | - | TGTGCCAGCAGGACAGGCTCCACTAATGAAAAACTGTTTTTT | CASRTGSTNEKLFF
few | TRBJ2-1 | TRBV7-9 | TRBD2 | TGTGCCAGCAGCCGCGGACTAGCGGGAGGAGGGGGACTTTGGAATGAGCAGTTCTTC | CASSRGLAGGGGLWNEQFF